These T cell receptor beta chains were read from a single sample in a study of T cells in Graves' hyperthyroidism and ophthalmopathy. One entry per CDR3 protein results from TCRdb running MiXCR on the multiplex PCR reads. Of 300,000 to 400,000 distinct CDR3 sequences listed, 14% were seen once; the top ten hold 11%. Input material: blood. These receptors came from a woman in her sixties or seventies with Graves' hyperthyroidism. The CDR3 runs from the conserved cysteine through the conserved F or W. D genes are given only for firm matches. Clone size is given for some rows only: seen once, a few or many times, or a class if the clone is expanded.

D gene: TRBD1
V gene: TRBV7-9
J gene: TRBJ1-4
clone size: .
CDR3 DNA: TGTGCCAGCAGTCAATGGTCTCCACAGGGGGCAACTAATGAAAAACTGTTTTTT
CDR3 protein: CASSQWSPQGATNEKLFF

D gene: TRBD2
V gene: TRBV7-9
J gene: TRBJ2-1
clone size: many
CDR3 DNA: TGTGCCAGCAGCCCACTTCGGGGGGGTCTCAATGAGCAGTTCTTC
CDR3 protein: CASSPLRGGLNEQFF

D gene: .
V gene: TRBV11-2
J gene: TRBJ2-5
clone size: .
CDR3 DNA: TGTGCCAGCAGCTTAGTGAACTGGGGAGAGACCCAGTACTTC
CDR3 protein: CASSLVNWGETQYF

D gene: TRBD2
V gene: TRBV20-1
J gene: TRBJ2-1
clone size: many
CDR3 DNA: TGCAGTGCCCCCCTCGGACTAGCGGGAGGAAATTCCTACAATGAGCAGTTCTTC
CDR3 protein: CSAPLGLAGGNSYNEQFF

D gene: TRBD1
V gene: TRBV28
J gene: TRBJ2-7
clone size: many
CDR3 DNA: TGTGCCAGCAGGGGAGGGACAGGGTTCTACGAGCAGTACTTC
CDR3 protein: CASRGGTGFYEQYF

D gene: .
V gene: TRBV19
J gene: TRBJ1-5
clone size: .
CDR3 DNA: TGTGCCAGTACCAAGATGAGGGAATTGCCCCAGCATTTT
CDR3 protein: CASTKMRELPQHF

D gene: .
V gene: TRBV11-2
J gene: TRBJ2-2
clone size: .
CDR3 DNA: TGTGCCAGCAGCTACTTAGTTGGAACCGGGGAGCTGTTTTTT
CDR3 protein: CASSYLVGTGELFF

D gene: .
V gene: TRBV6-5
J gene: TRBJ2-7
clone size: many
CDR3 DNA: TGTGCCAGCAGTTACTCCCAGAGATCCTACGAGCAGTACTTC
CDR3 protein: CASSYSQRSYEQYF

D gene: TRBD1
V gene: TRBV27
J gene: TRBJ1-2
clone size: many
CDR3 DNA: TGTGCCAGCACCTCCGGGACAGGGTTCGGCGGCTACACCTTC
CDR3 protein: CASTSGTGFGGYTF

D gene: TRBD2
V gene: TRBV5-8
J gene: TRBJ2-5
clone size: many
CDR3 DNA: TGTGCCAGCAGCTTGCCTAGCGGGCAAGAGACCCAGTACTTC
CDR3 protein: CASSLPSGQETQYF

D gene: .
V gene: TRBV5-5
J gene: TRBJ1-4
clone size: few
CDR3 DNA: TGTGCCAGCAGCCCCGAACCTTACGCAGGGGATGGACTGTTTTTT
CDR3 protein: CASSPEPYAGDGLFF

D gene: .
V gene: TRBV9
J gene: TRBJ2-7
clone size: .
CDR3 DNA: TGTGCCAGCAGCCACAGCGGACAGTCCTACGAGCAGTACTTC
CDR3 protein: CASSHSGQSYEQYF

D gene: .
V gene: TRBV30
J gene: TRBJ1-5
clone size: few
CDR3 DNA: TGTGCCCTGGGGCGGGGGGTCTACAATCAGCCCCAGCATTTT
CDR3 protein: CALGRGVYNQPQHF

D gene: .
V gene: TRBV29-1
J gene: TRBJ2-2
clone size: many
CDR3 DNA: TGCAGCGTTAACTCCGGGACACATAACACCGGGGAGCTGTTTTTT
CDR3 protein: CSVNSGTHNTGELFF

D gene: .
V gene: TRBV11-2
J gene: TRBJ2-7
clone size: many
CDR3 DNA: TGTGCCAGCAGCCGACAGGGCGGGGCCGAGCAGTACTTC
CDR3 protein: CASSRQGGAEQYF

D gene: TRBD1
V gene: TRBV3-1
J gene: TRBJ2-3
clone size: .
CDR3 DNA: TGTGCCAGCAGCCAAGCCACAGGGGAAATAGATACGCAGTATTTT
CDR3 protein: CASSQATGEIDTQYF

D gene: TRBD2
V gene: TRBV3-1
J gene: TRBJ2-3
clone size: many
CDR3 DNA: TGTGCCAGCAGCCGTGGACTAGCGGGAGTTTATGATACGCAGTATTTT
CDR3 protein: CASSRGLAGVYDTQYF

D gene: .
V gene: TRBV18
J gene: TRBJ2-7
clone size: many
CDR3 DNA: TGTGCCAGCTCACCGCCTGAGGGCGAGCAGTACTTC
CDR3 protein: CASSPPEGEQYF

D gene: TRBD2
V gene: TRBV20-1
J gene: TRBJ2-5
clone size: .
CDR3 DNA: TGCAGTGCTAGAGATAGCGGGACTCAAGAGACCCAGTACTTC
CDR3 protein: CSARDSGTQETQYF

D gene: .
V gene: TRBV4-1
J gene: TRBJ1-2
clone size: few
CDR3 DNA: TGCGCCAGCAGCCAAGAGGAGGGGCGCGGGTATGGCTACACCTTC
CDR3 protein: CASSQEEGRGYGYTF

D gene: TRBD1
V gene: TRBV2
J gene: TRBJ2-7
clone size: few
CDR3 DNA: TGTGCCATACGGGGGACAGGGAGCGAGCAGTACTTC
CDR3 protein: CAIRGTGSEQYF

D gene: .
V gene: TRBV7-8
J gene: TRBJ2-1
clone size: many
CDR3 DNA: TGTGCCAGCAGCTTAGAATTACAGGGGAGGGATGAGCAGTTCTTC
CDR3 protein: CASSLELQGRDEQFF

D gene: TRBD1
V gene: TRBV7-9
J gene: TRBJ2-2
clone size: many
CDR3 DNA: TGTGCCAGCACCCCTCCTGGGACAGACCTCAACACCGGGGAGCTGTTTTTT
CDR3 protein: CASTPPGTDLNTGELFF

D gene: TRBD1
V gene: TRBV10-3
J gene: TRBJ2-2
clone size: .
CDR3 DNA: TGTGCCATCAGGAGACAGGGGACGGACACCGGGGAGCTGTTTTTT
CDR3 protein: CAIRRQGTDTGELFF

D gene: .
V gene: TRBV19
J gene: TRBJ1-6
clone size: .
CDR3 DNA: TGTGCCAGTAGTATAGGGGACGGGACGCAGTCACCCCTCCACTTT
CDR3 protein: CASSIGDGTQSPLHF

D gene: .
V gene: TRBV12-5
J gene: TRBJ2-5
clone size: few
CDR3 DNA: TGTGCTAGTGGTTCAGGGGGGGAAGAGACCCAGTACTTC
CDR3 protein: CASGSGGEETQYF

D gene: TRBD1
V gene: TRBV20-1
J gene: TRBJ1-2
clone size: many
CDR3 DNA: TGCAGTGCGCTTAGACAGGGCGGTGGCTACACCTTC
CDR3 protein: CSALRQGGGYTF

D gene: .
V gene: TRBV6-1
J gene: TRBJ2-7
clone size: many
CDR3 DNA: TGTGCCAGCAGTGAGGTTGGGGATTCCTACGAGCAGTACTTC
CDR3 protein: CASSEVGDSYEQYF

D gene: TRBD1
V gene: TRBV13
J gene: TRBJ2-7
clone size: many
CDR3 DNA: TGTGCCAGCAGCTCCCCGGGACAGGGGAAGAACGAGCAGTACTTC
CDR3 protein: CASSSPGQGKNEQYF

D gene: .
V gene: TRBV3-1
J gene: TRBJ1-1
clone size: many
CDR3 DNA: TGTGCCAGCAGCCAAGGTTGGGGGGGCACGCCACGTCCTGAAGCTTTCTTT
CDR3 protein: CASSQGWGGTPRPEAFF

D gene: .
V gene: TRBV5-1
J gene: TRBJ2-3
clone size: .
CDR3 DNA: TGCGCCAGCAGCTTGGGGTTTTTATCCACAGATACGCAGTATTTT
CDR3 protein: CASSLGFLSTDTQYF

D gene: TRBD1
V gene: TRBV12-3/TRBV12-4
J gene: TRBJ1-1
clone size: .
CDR3 DNA: TGTGCCAGCAGCTCCAGTTGGACAGGGCGAGGGACGACTTTCTTT
CDR3 protein: CASSSSWTGRGTTFF

D gene: .
V gene: TRBV16
J gene: TRBJ1-2
clone size: .
CDR3 DNA: TGTGCCAGCAGCCAATTTTCCCCCGGCTACACCTTC
CDR3 protein: CASSQFSPGYTF

D gene: .
V gene: TRBV30
J gene: TRBJ1-3
clone size: .
CDR3 DNA: TGTGCCTGGAGTGTTACAGCCTTTGCTGGAAACACCATATATTTT
CDR3 protein: CAWSVTAFAGNTIYF

D gene: .
V gene: TRBV28
J gene: TRBJ1-2
clone size: many
CDR3 DNA: TGTGCCAGCAGTTCACAGGGCCGTGGCTACACCTTC
CDR3 protein: CASSSQGRGYTF

D gene: .
V gene: TRBV11-2
J gene: TRBJ2-3
clone size: many
CDR3 DNA: TGTGCCAGCAGCTTAGAGAGTAGCGTGTGGGATACGCAGTATTTT
CDR3 protein: CASSLESSVWDTQYF

D gene: .
V gene: TRBV5-1
J gene: TRBJ2-1
clone size: many
CDR3 DNA: TGCGCCAGCAGCTTGTATCGGGGAGCCTATGAGCAGTTCTTC
CDR3 protein: CASSLYRGAYEQFF

D gene: .
V gene: TRBV6-5
J gene: TRBJ2-7
clone size: .
CDR3 DNA: TGTGCCAGCAGTTTCCCAGAATCCTACGAGCAGTACTTC
CDR3 protein: CASSFPESYEQYF

D gene: .
V gene: TRBV5-1
J gene: TRBJ2-7
clone size: many
CDR3 DNA: TGCGCCAGCAGCTTCCAACCGGGACCATCCTACGAGCAGTACTTC
CDR3 protein: CASSFQPGPSYEQYF

D gene: .
V gene: TRBV12-3/TRBV12-4
J gene: TRBJ1-1
clone size: many
CDR3 DNA: TGTGCCAGCAGCTTAGCGAACACTGAAGCTTTCTTT
CDR3 protein: CASSLANTEAFF

D gene: TRBD2
V gene: TRBV28
J gene: TRBJ2-1
clone size: many
CDR3 DNA: TGTGCCAGCAGCACTAGCGGGAGTAGGTACAATGAGCAGTTCTTC
CDR3 protein: CASSTSGSRYNEQFF

D gene: TRBD2
V gene: TRBV7-9
J gene: TRBJ2-1
clone size: .
CDR3 DNA: TGTGCCAGCAGCTTAATTCCGGGAGGGTTGTATGAGCAGTTCTTC
CDR3 protein: CASSLIPGGLYEQFF